This T cell receptor beta chain was identified in a study of shared clonotypes between healthy human individuals. Method: immunoSEQ multiplex PCR; TCRdb's copy keeps in-frame clones and lacks some. The sample consists of roughly 500,000 clones, over 60% of them appearing once. The donors, all of them Caucasian adults, lived in Nashville, Tennessee. Worth noting for this clone: What it binds is not known.

Study outcomes and limitations: The sampled material consisted only of blood, and tissue repertoires are likely to differ. What limited the represented genetic and exposure-history diversity was the small number of donors. Donor clonotype sharing was expected to depend on sequencing depth.

The CDR3 runs to 16 residues. Per the germline V gene, CDR1 is LNHDA and CDR2 is SQIVND (reference sequence). The V and J ends lost 6 bases and 3 bases, in that order; junction bases with no gene match: 13. Sequenced: PBMCs. The TCR was taken from a woman between 40 and 50 years old in good health. Some clones in this sample may be carry-over from other donors' samples. The V call is TRBV19, the J call TRBJ2-7, with 8 bases lining up with TRBD2. The CDR3 sequence: CASSMTAGRGDYEQYF. DNA for the CDR3: TGTGCCAGTAGCATGACCGCGGGGCGGGGGGACTACGAGCAGTACTTC.